This TCR beta chain was found in a study of T cells in Graves' hyperthyroidism and ophthalmopathy. There were TCR beta CDR3 regions amplified from RNA transcripts. TCR CDR3 regions were first amplified by RT-PCR with HTBI primers. TCRdb itself ran the multiplex PCR reads through MiXCR, one entry per CDR3 protein. The repertoire has about 350,000 distinct CDR3 sequences, 15% to 20% of them found once; the top ten carry roughly a sixth. Clinical Activity Scores of at least 3, NOSPECS grades of at least 4 and durations under 3 months characterized ophthalmopathy patients. The authors took PBMCs from 10 ml fresh peripheral blood. Study-wide results and caveats: A model of 13 V-J pairs discriminated ophthalmopathy from stable hyperthyroidism. Most clonotypes that expanded in the thyroid above 0.001 also showed up in blood.

CDR3 length: 14 amino acids. J was trimmed by 0 bases and V by 6 bases; bases with no gene match: 5. The germline CDR1 and CDR2 sequences are SQVTM and ANQGSEA. With regard to this clonotype: Its antigen is not known.

The rearrangement joins TRBV29-1 to TRBJ1-1; 9 nucleotides align to TRBD1. Specimen: blood. This sequence was found in a woman aged 35 to 49 with Graves' ophthalmopathy. The DNA of the CDR3 is TGCAGCGTCGGACAGGGGACCCTGAACACTGAAGCTTTCTTT. This gives the protein CSVGQGTLNTEAFF. Together with reference TRBV29-1 and TRBJ1-1, the CDR3 gives the full variable domain: SAVISQKPSRDICQRGTSLTIQCQVDSQVTMMFWYRQQPGQSLTLIATANQGSEATYESGFVIDKFPISRPNLTFSTLTVSNMSPEDSSIYLCSVGQGTLNTEAFFGQGTRLTVV.